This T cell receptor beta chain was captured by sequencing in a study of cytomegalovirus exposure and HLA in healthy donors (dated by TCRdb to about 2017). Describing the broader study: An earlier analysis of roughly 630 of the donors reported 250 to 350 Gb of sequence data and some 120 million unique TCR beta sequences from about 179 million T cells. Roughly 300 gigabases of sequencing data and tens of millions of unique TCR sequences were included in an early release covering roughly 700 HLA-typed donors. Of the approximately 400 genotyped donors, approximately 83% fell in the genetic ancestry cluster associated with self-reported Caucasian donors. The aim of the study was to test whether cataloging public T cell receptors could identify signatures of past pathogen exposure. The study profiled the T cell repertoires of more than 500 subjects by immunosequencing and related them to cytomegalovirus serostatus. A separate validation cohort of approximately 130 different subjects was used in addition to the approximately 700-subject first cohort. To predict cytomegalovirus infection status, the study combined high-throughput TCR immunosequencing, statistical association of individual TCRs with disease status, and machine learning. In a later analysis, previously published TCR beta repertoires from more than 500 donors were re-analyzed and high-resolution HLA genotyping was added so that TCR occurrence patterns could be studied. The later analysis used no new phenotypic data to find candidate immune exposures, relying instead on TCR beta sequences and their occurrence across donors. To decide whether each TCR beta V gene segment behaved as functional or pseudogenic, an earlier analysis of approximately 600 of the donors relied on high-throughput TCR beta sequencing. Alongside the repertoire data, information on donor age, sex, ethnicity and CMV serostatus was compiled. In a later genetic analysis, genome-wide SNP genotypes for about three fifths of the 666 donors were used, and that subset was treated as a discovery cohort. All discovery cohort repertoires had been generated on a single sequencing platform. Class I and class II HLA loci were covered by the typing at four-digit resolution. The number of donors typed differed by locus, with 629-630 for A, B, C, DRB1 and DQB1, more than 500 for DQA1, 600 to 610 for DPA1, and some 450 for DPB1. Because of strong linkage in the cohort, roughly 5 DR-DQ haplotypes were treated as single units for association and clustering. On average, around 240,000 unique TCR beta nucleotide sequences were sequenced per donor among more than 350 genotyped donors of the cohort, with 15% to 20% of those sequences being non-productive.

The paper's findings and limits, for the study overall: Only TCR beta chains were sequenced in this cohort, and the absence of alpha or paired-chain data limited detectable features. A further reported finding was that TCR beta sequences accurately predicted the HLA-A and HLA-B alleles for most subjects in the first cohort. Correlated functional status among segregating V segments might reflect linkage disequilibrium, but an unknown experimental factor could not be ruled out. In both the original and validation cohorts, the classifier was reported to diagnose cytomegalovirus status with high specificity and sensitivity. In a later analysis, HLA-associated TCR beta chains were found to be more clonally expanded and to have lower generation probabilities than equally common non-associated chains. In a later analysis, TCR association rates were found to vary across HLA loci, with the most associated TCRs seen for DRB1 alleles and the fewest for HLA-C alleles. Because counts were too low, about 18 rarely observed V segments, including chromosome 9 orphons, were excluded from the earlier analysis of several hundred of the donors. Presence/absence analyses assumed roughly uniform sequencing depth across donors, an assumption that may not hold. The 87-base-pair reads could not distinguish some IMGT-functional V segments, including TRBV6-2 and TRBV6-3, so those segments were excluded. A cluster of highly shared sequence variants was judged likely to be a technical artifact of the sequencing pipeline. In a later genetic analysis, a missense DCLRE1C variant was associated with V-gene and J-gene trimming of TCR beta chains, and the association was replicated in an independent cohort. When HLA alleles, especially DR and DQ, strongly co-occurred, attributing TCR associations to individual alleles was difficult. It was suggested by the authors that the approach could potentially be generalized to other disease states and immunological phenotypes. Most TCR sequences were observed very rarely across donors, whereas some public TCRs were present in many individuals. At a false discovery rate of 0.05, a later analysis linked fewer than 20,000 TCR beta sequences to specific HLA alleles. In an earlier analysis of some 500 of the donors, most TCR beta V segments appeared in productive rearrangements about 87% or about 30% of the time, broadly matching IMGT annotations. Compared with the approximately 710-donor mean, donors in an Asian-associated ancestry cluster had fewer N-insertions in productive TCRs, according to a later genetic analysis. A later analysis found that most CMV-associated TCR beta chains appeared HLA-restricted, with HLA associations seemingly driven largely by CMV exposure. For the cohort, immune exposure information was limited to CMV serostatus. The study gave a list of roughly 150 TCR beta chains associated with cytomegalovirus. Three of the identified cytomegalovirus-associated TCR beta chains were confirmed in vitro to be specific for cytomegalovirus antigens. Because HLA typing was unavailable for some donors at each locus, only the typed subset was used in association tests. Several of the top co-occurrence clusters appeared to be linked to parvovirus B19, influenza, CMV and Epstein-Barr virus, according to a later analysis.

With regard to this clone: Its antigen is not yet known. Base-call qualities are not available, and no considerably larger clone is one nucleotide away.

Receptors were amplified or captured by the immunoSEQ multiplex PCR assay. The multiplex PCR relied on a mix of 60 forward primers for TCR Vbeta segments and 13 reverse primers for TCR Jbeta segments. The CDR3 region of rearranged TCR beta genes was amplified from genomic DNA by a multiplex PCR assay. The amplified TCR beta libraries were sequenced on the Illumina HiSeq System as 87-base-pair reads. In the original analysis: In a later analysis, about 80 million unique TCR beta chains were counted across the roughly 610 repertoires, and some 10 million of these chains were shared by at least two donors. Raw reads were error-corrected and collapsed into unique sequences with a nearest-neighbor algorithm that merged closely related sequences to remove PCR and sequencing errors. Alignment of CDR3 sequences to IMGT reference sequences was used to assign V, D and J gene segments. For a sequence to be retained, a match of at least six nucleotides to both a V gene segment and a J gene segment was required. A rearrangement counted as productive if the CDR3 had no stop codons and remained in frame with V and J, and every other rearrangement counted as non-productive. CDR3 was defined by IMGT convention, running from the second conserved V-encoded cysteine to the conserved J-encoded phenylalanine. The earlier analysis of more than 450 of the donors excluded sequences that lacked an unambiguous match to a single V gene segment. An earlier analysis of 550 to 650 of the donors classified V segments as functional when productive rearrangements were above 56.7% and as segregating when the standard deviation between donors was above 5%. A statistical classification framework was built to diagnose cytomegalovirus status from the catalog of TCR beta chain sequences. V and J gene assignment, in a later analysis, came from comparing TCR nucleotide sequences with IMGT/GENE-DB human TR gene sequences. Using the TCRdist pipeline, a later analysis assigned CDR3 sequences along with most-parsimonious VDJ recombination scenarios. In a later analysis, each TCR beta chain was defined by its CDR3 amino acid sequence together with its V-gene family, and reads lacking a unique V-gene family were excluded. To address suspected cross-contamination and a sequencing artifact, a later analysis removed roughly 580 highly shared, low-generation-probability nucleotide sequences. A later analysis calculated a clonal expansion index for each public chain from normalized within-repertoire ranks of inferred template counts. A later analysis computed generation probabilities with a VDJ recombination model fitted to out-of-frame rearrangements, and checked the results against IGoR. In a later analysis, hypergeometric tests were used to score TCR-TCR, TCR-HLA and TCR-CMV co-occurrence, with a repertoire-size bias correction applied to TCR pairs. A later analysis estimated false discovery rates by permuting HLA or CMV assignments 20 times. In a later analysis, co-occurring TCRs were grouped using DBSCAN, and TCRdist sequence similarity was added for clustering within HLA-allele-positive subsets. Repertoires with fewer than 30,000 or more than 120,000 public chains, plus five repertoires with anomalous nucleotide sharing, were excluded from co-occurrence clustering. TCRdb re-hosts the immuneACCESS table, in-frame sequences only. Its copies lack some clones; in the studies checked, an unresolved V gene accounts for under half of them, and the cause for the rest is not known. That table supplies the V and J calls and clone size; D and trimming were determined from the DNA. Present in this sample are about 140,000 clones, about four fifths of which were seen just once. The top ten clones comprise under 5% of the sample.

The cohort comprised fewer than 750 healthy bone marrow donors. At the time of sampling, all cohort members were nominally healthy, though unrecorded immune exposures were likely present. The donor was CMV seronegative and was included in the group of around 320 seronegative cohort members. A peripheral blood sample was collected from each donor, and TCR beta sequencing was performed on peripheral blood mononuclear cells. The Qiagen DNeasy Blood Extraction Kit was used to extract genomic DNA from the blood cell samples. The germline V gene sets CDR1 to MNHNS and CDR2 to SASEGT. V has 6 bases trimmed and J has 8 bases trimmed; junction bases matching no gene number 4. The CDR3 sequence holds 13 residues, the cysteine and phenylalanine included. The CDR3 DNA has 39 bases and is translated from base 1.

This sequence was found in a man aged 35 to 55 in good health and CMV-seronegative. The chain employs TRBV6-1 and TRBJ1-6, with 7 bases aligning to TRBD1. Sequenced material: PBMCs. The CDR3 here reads CASREQGYSPLHF. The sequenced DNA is TGTGCCAGCAGAGAACAGGGGTATTCACCCCTCCACTTT.